This section outlines one T cell receptor (beta chain) sequence together with its context. The data originate from a study of blood T cell repertoires in COVID-19. Study details: Sites across the United States, Italy and Spain contributed samples from acute and convalescent COVID-19.

Original processing notes: Reference gene primer amplification yielded estimated nucleated cell counts. TCRdb's table, derived via immunoSEQ multiplex PCR, lists solely in-frame clones and lacks some. D and trimming were read from the DNA, whereas the V and J calls and clone size are those reported in that table. The sample lists tens of thousands of clones, around three quarters occurring once. Germline CDR1 and CDR2: MNHEY and SVGEGT. This CDR3 is built from 18 residues. J was trimmed by 0 bases and V by 6 bases; bases with no gene match: 15. The chain uses TRBV6-2 or TRBV6-3 and TRBJ1-1; TRBD1 matches at 8 bases. Source material: peripheral blood. The sequence was collected from a man in his forties or fifties with active or convalescent COVID-19. CDR3 coding DNA: TGTGCCAGCAGCCCTGACAGGGGAAGGGGCTGGATGAACACTGAAGCTTTCTTT. This gives the protein CASSPDRGRGWMNTEAFF.